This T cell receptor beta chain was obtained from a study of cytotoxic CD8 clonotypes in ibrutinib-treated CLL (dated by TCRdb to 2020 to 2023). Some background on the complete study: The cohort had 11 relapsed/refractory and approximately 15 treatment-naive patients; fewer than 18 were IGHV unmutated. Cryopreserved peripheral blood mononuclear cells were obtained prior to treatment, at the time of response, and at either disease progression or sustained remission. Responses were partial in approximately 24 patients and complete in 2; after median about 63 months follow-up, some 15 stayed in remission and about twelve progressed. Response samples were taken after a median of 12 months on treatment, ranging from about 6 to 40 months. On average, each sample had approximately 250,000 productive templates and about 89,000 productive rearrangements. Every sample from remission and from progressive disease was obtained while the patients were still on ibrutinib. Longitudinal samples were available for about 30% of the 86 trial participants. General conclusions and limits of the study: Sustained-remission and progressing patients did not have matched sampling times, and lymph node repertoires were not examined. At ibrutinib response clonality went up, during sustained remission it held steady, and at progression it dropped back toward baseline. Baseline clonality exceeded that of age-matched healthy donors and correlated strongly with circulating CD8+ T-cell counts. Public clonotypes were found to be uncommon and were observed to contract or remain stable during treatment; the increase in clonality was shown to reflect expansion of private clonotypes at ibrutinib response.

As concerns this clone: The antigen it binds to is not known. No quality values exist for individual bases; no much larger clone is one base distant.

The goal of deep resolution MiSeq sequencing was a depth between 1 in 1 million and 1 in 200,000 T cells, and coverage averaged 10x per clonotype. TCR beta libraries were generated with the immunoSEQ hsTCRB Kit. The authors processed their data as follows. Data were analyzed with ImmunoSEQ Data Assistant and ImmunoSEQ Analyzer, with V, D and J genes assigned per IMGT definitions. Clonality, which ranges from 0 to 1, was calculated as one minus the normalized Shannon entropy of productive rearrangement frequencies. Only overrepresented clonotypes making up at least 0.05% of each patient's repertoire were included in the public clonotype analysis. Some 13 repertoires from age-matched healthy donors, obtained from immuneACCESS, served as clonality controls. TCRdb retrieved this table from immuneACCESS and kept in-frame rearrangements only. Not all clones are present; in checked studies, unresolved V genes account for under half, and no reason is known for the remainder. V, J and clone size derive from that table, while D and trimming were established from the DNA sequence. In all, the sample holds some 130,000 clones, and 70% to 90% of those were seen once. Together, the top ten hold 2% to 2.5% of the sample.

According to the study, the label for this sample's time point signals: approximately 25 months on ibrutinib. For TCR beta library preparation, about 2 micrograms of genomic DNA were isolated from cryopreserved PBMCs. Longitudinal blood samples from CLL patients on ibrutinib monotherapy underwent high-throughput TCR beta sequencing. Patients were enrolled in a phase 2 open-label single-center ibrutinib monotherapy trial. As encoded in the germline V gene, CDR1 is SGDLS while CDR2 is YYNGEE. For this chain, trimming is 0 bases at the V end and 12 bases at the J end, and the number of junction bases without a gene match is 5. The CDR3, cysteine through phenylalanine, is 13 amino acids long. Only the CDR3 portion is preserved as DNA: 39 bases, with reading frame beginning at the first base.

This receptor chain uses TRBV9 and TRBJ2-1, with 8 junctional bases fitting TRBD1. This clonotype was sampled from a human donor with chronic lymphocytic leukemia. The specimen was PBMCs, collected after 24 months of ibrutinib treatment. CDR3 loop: CASSVGGQGGQFF. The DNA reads TGTGCCAGCAGCGTAGGAGGACAGGGCGGGCAGTTCTTC.